This T cell receptor (beta chain) was obtained from a study of CD8 T cells in ankylosing spondylitis. Whole-study findings and limits: Disease-linked clones, CD8+, were relatively rare in peripheral blood.

This CDR3 contains 13 residues. V lost 2 bases and J 7 bases, leaving 9 bases between the germline ends. Germline lookup yields CDR1 SGHDN and CDR2 FVKESK. It was by quantitative 5'-RACE with molecular barcodes that TCR beta libraries were made. MiXCR, applied by TCRdb to the 5' RACE reads, yields one record per CDR3 protein. The sample holds roughly 260,000 distinct CDR3 sequences; around 18% are singletons and the top ten take less than 9.5%. A word on this clonotype: No antigen is known for it.

Sequencing was performed on blood, either unsorted or a sorted T cell fraction (not recorded which). The receptor comes from a male donor with ankylosing spondylitis or in good health (not recorded which). V and J are TRBV14 and TRBJ1-5; D may be TRBD1 (5 bases). For the CDR3, the DNA is TGTGCCAGCAGCCAATCCCGGACACAGCCCCAGCATTTT. Its translation: CASSQSRTQPQHF.